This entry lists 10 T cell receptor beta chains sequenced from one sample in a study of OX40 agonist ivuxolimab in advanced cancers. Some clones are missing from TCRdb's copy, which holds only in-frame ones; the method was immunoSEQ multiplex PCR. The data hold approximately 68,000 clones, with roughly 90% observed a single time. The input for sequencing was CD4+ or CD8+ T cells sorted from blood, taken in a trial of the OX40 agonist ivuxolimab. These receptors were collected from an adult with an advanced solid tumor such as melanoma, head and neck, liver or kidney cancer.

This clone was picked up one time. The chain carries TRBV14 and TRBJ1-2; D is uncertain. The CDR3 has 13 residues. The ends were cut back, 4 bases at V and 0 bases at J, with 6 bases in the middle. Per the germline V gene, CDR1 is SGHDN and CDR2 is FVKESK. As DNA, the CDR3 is TGTGCCAGCAGCCCGGACCCTAACTATGGCTACACCTTC. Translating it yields CASSPDPNYGYTF.

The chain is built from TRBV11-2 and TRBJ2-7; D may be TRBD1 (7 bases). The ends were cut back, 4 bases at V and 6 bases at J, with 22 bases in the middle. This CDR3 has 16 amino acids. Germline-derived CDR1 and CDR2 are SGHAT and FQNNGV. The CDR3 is CASSYPGRGGPGEQYF. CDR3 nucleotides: TGTGCCAGCAGCTACCCCGGGAGAGGGGGCCCTGGCGAGCAGTACTTC.

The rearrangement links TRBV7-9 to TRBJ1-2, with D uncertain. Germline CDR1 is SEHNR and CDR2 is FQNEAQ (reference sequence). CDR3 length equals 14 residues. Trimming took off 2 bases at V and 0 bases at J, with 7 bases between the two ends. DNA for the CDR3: TGTGCCAGCAGCTTACAGCTAGCTAACTATGGCTACACCTTC. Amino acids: CASSLQLANYGYTF.

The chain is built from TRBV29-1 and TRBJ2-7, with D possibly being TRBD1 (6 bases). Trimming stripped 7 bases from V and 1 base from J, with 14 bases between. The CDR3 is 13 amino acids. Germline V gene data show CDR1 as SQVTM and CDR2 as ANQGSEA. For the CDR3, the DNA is TGCAGCGCAAGGGACATTGGGTCCTACGAGCAGTACTTC. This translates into CSARDIGSYEQYF.

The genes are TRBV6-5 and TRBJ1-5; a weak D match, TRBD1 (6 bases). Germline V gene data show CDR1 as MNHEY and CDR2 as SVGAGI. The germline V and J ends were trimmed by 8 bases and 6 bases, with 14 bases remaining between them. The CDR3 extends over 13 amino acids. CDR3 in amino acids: CASRSGATQPQHF. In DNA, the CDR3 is TGTGCCAGCCGCTCGGGGGCCACTCAGCCCCAGCATTTT.

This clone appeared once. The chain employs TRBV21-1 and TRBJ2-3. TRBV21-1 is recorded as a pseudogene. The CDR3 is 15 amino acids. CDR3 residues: CASSKGRDPRDTQYF. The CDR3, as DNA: TGTGCCAGCAGCAAGGGCCGGGACCCACGAGATACGCAGTATTTT.

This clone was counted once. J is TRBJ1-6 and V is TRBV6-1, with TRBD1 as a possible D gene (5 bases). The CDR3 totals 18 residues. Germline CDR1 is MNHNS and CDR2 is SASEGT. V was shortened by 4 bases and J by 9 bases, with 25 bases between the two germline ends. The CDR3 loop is CASSGFGARGLRSSPLHF. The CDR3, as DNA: TGTGCCAGCAGTGGATTCGGGGCTAGGGGACTAAGGAGTTCACCCCTCCACTTT.

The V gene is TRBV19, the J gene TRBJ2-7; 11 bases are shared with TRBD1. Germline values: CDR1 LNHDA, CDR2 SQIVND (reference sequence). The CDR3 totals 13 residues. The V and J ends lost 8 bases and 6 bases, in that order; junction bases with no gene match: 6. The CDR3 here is CASAGTGGGEQYF. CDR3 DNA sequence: TGTGCCAGTGCCGGGACAGGGGGAGGCGAGCAGTACTTC.

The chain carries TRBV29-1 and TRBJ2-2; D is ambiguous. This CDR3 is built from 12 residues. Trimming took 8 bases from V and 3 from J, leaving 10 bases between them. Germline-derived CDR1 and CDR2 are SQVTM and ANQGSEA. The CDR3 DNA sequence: TGCAGCTGTTGGACGGACACCGGGGAGCTGTTTTTT. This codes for CSCWTDTGELFF.

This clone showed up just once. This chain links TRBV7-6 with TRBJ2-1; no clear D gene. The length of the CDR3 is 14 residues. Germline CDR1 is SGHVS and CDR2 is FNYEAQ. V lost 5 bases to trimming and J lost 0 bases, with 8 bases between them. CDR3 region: CASSDSSSYNEQFF. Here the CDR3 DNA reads TGTGCCAGCAGCGACTCGAGCTCCTACAATGAGCAGTTCTTC.